Below, 28 T cell receptor beta chains from the same sample are listed, as sequenced in a study of Graves' ophthalmopathy and Graves' hyperthyroidism. As the template, RNA transcripts were used to amplify TCR beta CDR3 regions. Second-round multiplex PCR came after first-round RT-PCR with HTBI primers. Using its own MiXCR run on the multiplex PCR reads, TCRdb lists one record per CDR3 protein. The table records 150,000 or so distinct CDR3 sequences, 30% to 45% of them present only once. Sequenced material: peripheral blood. The receptors were sampled from a middle-aged woman with Graves' ophthalmopathy.

In this sample, this clonotype turned up many times. J is TRBJ1-5 and V is TRBV20-1; D is perhaps TRBD1 (6 bases). The CDR3 sequence is 16 residues long. The V end lost 6 bases, the J end lost 1 base, and 19 bases lay between the germline ends. The germline V gene encodes CDR1 DFQATT and CDR2 SNEGSKA (reference sequence). The CDR3 loop is CSAIPAGGLSNQPQHF. CDR3 DNA sequence: TGCAGTGCCATCCCGGCTGGGGGCTTGAGCAATCAGCCCCAGCATTTT.

The chain has TRBV6-1 and TRBJ1-5; no clear D gene. The CDR3 covers 15 residues. Trimming pared 2 bases from V and 6 bases from J, leaving 14 bases between. Germline values: CDR1 MNHNS, CDR2 SASEGT. The CDR3 region has the DNA TGTGCCAGCAGTGAATTGACCACTTTGGGTCAGCCCCAGCATTTT. Its translation is CASSELTTLGQPQHF.

This clonotype has ten or more counts. The V gene is TRBV12-3 or TRBV12-4, the J gene TRBJ2-2; the D gene is possibly TRBD2 (6 bases). V lost 6 bases and J lost 2, with 16 bases in between. The CDR3 has 16 residues. CDR3 in amino acids: CASRDLWGDNTGELFF. The CDR3 bases are TGTGCCAGCAGGGACCTTTGGGGGGATAACACCGGGGAGCTGTTTTTT.

This chain links TRBV6-1 with TRBJ1-2; tentatively, D is TRBD1 (5 bases). The germline V gene encodes CDR1 MNHNS and CDR2 SASEGT. Trimming stripped 8 bases from V and 3 bases from J, with 16 bases between. The CDR3 sequence is 14 residues long. CDR3 nucleotide sequence: TGTGCCAGCCAAAAGTTGAGAGGGGACTATGGCTACACCTTC. This encodes CASQKLRGDYGYTF.

The chain links TRBV25-1 to TRBJ1-1, with 7 bases aligning to TRBD1. V trimming: 3 bases; J trimming: 8 bases; junction bases outside the gene matches: 6. The CDR3 spans 13 residues. Germline loops: CDR1 MGHDK, CDR2 SYGVNS. CDR3 sequence reads: CASSEGDSAEAFF. The CDR3 DNA reads as TGTGCCAGCAGTGAGGGGGACAGTGCGGAAGCTTTCTTT.

J is TRBJ2-7 and V is TRBV11-2; D call uncertain. The CDR3 has 15 residues. V was shortened by 2 bases and J by 3 bases, with 14 bases between the two germline ends. Germline V gives CDR1 SGHAT, CDR2 FQNNGV. Written as DNA, the CDR3 is TGTGCCAGCAGCTTAAGCTTAGGTCAATTCTACGAGCAGTACTTC. Translation: CASSLSLGQFYEQYF.

The chain is built from TRBV6-5 and TRBJ2-5; TRBD2 aligns across 10 bases. The junction had 4 bases not matched to a gene; V was cut back by 2 bases and J by 4 bases. Germline CDR1 MNHEY, CDR2 SVGAGI. The CDR3 extends over 15 amino acids. CDR3 in amino acids: CASSYGTSDIETQYF. The CDR3 DNA follows: TGTGCCAGCAGTTACGGGACTAGCGATATAGAGACCCAGTACTTC.

This clonotype has at least ten counts. V and J are TRBV28 and TRBJ2-7; D remains ambiguous. CDR3 size: 12 residues. Germline V gene lookup returns CDR1 MDHEN and CDR2 SYDVKM. Trimming took off 3 bases at V and 7 bases at J, with 10 bases between the two ends. In DNA, the CDR3 is TGTGCCAGCAGTTTCCCTGAAAGGGAGCAGTACTTC. Translation: CASSFPEREQYF.

This sequence joins TRBV14 and TRBJ1-6; TRBD1 agrees at 8 bases. Germline CDR1 SGHDN, CDR2 FVKESK. The ends lost 2 bases at V and 7 bases at J; junction bases unmatched: 7. The CDR3 has 16 residues. CDR3 DNA sequence: TGTGCCAGCAGCCAAAGCCTGACAGGGGCAAATTCACCCCTCCACTTT. Its translation: CASSQSLTGANSPLHF.

V usage is TRBV28 and J usage is TRBJ1-1, with D unclear. The V end was cut by 10 bases, the J end by 1 base, with 13 bases between. The CDR3 runs to 13 residues. CDR1 MDHEN and CDR2 SYDVKM come from the germline V gene. CDR3 protein: CATLGQANTEAFF. The CDR3 DNA reads as TGTGCCACCCTTGGCCAGGCGAACACTGAAGCTTTCTTT. Full variable domain (rest looked up from reference TRBV28 and TRBJ1-1): DVKVTQSSRYLVKRTGEKVFLECVQDMDHENMFWYRQDPGLGLRLIYFSYDVKMKEKGDIPEGYSVSREKKERFSLILESASTNQTSMYLCATLGQANTEAFFGQGTRLTVV.

The chain joins TRBV7-8 to TRBJ1-2; D not resolved. V was pared by 1 base and J by 6 bases, with 12 bases between. The germline gives CDR1 SGHVS, CDR2 FQNEAQ. The CDR3 has 14 amino acids. Here the CDR3 DNA reads TGTGCCAGCAGCTTAGGAGGTTTGGGCGATGGCTACACCTTC. Its translation is CASSLGGLGDGYTF. The full variable domain, rest sourced from reference TRBV7-8 and TRBJ1-2, is GAGVSQSPRYKVAKRGQDVALRCDPISGHVSLFWYQQALGQGPEFLTYFQNEAQLDKSGLPSDRFFAERPEGSVSTLKIQRTQQEDSAVYLCASSLGGLGDGYTFGSGTRLTVV.

This clonotype was observed at least ten times. V is TRBV27 and J is TRBJ1-2; possibly TRBD1 for D (5 bases). The V gene lost 5 bases and the J gene lost 7 bases, with 14 bases spanning the gap. CDR1 and CDR2 (germline): MNHEY, SMNVEV (reference sequence). The CDR3 runs 13 residues. The CDR3 DNA follows: TGTGCCAGCAGTCGAGAGGGGAAGAGTGGCTACACCTTC. This encodes CASSREGKSGYTF.

This clonotype was counted ten times or more. The rearrangement uses TRBV5-1 and TRBJ2-2, with unresolved D. The CDR3 totals 14 residues. Trimming removed 0 bases from V and 1 base from J, with 4 bases in between. Germline V lookup: CDR1 SGHRS, CDR2 YFSETQ. The CDR3 DNA is TGCGCCAGCAGCTTGGAGCGGAACACCGGGGAGCTGTTTTTT. It yields the protein CASSLERNTGELFF.

V gene TRBV28 combines with J gene TRBJ1-2; 9 bases fit TRBD1. Germline loops: CDR1 MDHEN, CDR2 SYDVKM. The CDR3 has 17 amino acids. J lost 5 bases, V lost 6 bases, and 16 bases had no gene match. In nucleotides, the CDR3 is TGTGCCAGCAGACCGGGACAGGGTATTTTAAAAGGGTATGGCTACACCTTC. Translation gives CASRPGQGILKGYGYTF.

This clonotype was counted at least ten times. The V call is TRBV5-1, the J call TRBJ1-1, with TRBD1 matching 8 bases. The ends lost 4 bases at V and 5 bases at J; junction bases unmatched: 10. The CDR3 is 15 residues long. The germline gives CDR1 SGHRS, CDR2 YFSETQ. The CDR3 region has the DNA TGCGCCAGCAGCGGACAGGGAATAATTGAGACTGAAGCTTTCTTT. It yields the protein CASSGQGIIETEAFF.

This rearrangement joins TRBV2 to TRBJ2-5, with TRBD1 as a possible D gene (7 bases). V gave up 6 bases and J gave up 1 base, with 18 bases separating them. The CDR3 is 16 amino acids. The germline CDR1 and CDR2 sequences are SNHLY and FYNNEI. CDR3 coding DNA: TGTGCCAGCAGCGTACAAGGGGGGACAGCCCAAGAGACCCAGTACTTC. Its protein product is CASSVQGGTAQETQYF.

This clonotype was observed a few times. The V gene is TRBV28, the J gene TRBJ2-5; D perhaps matches TRBD1 (5 bases). Germline-derived CDR1 and CDR2 are MDHEN and SYDVKM. This CDR3 spans 15 amino acids. Trimming removed 6 bases at V and 0 bases at J, with 14 bases between. CDR3: CASRDSVPYQETQYF. The DNA of the CDR3 is TGTGCCAGCAGAGACAGTGTACCTTACCAAGAGACCCAGTACTTC.

V gene TRBV30 combines with J gene TRBJ1-5; 9 bases align to TRBD1. Unmatched junction bases numbered 5, after V lost 0 bases and J lost 11 bases. Germline lookup yields CDR1 GTSNPN and CDR2 SVGIG (reference sequence). CDR3 length equals 13 residues. As DNA, the CDR3 is TGTGCCTGGAGTGTGGGACAGGGTGGAACCCAGCATTTT. Translated: CAWSVGQGGTQHF.

The chain carries TRBV28 and TRBJ2-7, with D uncertain. V was trimmed by 3 bases and J by 2 bases, leaving 11 bases between them. This CDR3 is built from 14 residues. Germline V gene sequence: CDR1 MDHEN, CDR2 SYDVKM. In DNA form, the CDR3 reads TGTGCCAGCAGTTTGACTCAGACACCCTACGAGCAGTACTTC. Amino acid sequence: CASSLTQTPYEQYF.

This clonotype appeared many times. V usage is TRBV12-5 and J usage is TRBJ1-1, with no clear D. Germline V gene data show CDR1 as LGHNT and CDR2 as FRNRAP. V was pared by 3 bases and J by 1 base, with 3 bases between. The CDR3 is made up of 12 amino acids. CDR3 protein: CASGLANTEAFF. CDR3 bases: TGTGCTAGTGGTTTAGCGAACACTGAAGCTTTCTTT.

This chain links TRBV7-2 with TRBJ2-5, with TRBD2 identical over 8 bases. CDR1 SGHTA and CDR2 FQGNSA come from the germline V gene. J was trimmed by 8 bases and V by 5 bases; bases with no gene match: 10. CDR3 length equals 14 residues. The CDR3 spells CASSPAGREATQYF. CDR3 bases: TGTGCCAGCAGCCCCGCCGGGCGGGAGGCCACCCAGTACTTC. Variable domain in full (rest from reference TRBV7-2 and TRBJ2-5): GAGVSQSPSNKVTEKGKDVELRCDPISGHTALYWYRQSLGQGLEFLIYFQGNSAPDKSGLPSDRFSAERTGGSVSTLTIQRTQQEDSAVYLCASSPAGREATQYFGPGTRLLVL.

This clonotype was observed many times. CDR3 amino acids: CASSTGTGGQPQHF. The CDR3 DNA follows: TGTGCCAGCAGTACCGGGACAGGGGGGCAGCCCCAGCATTTT. The chain joins TRBV6-5 to TRBJ1-5; 11 bases align to TRBD1. The CDR3 contains 14 residues. V shed 5 bases and J 7 bases; nucleotides not matched to a gene: 4. Per the germline V gene, CDR1 is MNHEY and CDR2 is SVGAGI.

This rearrangement joins TRBV6-5 to TRBJ2-5; 8 bases are shared with TRBD2. J was trimmed by 5 bases and V by 0 bases; bases with no gene match: 5. Germline lookup yields CDR1 MNHEY and CDR2 SVGAGI. The CDR3 is made up of 15 amino acids. CDR3 sequence (DNA): TGTGCCAGCAGTTACTCCACGGGGGGGATGGAGACCCAGTACTTC. Translated: CASSYSTGGMETQYF.

The chain recombines TRBV12-3 or TRBV12-4 with TRBJ1-1; D call uncertain. This CDR3 is 12 amino acids long. The germline V and J ends were trimmed by 1 base and 7 bases, with 7 bases remaining between them. CDR3 nucleotides: TGTGCCAGCAGTTTAGGTTGGAGTGAAGCTTTCTTT. It translates to CASSLGWSEAFF.

The chain combines TRBV27 with TRBJ2-6; D perhaps matches TRBD1 (6 bases). The CDR3 is 15 amino acids. Germline V gives CDR1 MNHEY, CDR2 SMNVEV (reference sequence). Deletions cut 7 bases from V and 2 bases from J, with 12 bases between. The CDR3 reads CASNPHRAGANVLTF. CDR3 coding DNA: TGTGCCAGCAACCCCCACAGGGCTGGGGCCAACGTCCTGACTTTC.

This clonotype has ten or more counts. The CDR3 loop is CASSLTGSYQPQHF. Here the CDR3 DNA reads TGTGCCAGCAGCTTAACAGGGTCCTATCAGCCCCAGCATTTT. The chain links TRBV7-2 to TRBJ1-5; maybe TRBD1 (6 bases). The CDR3 length is 14 residues. Germline CDR1 SGHTA, CDR2 FQGNSA. With 2 bases removed from V and 5 bases from J, the gap between germline ends came to 10 bases.

This clonotype appeared many times. This rearrangement joins TRBV9 to TRBJ2-2, with TRBD1 matching over 8 bases. CDR1 is SGDLS, CDR2 YYNGEE, per germline. The J segment lost 8 bases and the V segment lost 0 bases, leaving 6 bases of the junction unmatched. CDR3 length: 15 amino acids. This CDR3 is CASSVVGQGGGELFF. CDR3 nucleotides: TGTGCCAGCAGCGTAGTCGGACAGGGAGGTGGGGAGCTGTTTTTT. The variable domain in full, with the rest retrieved from reference TRBV9 and TRBJ2-2, is DSGVTQTPKHLITATGQRVTLRCSPRSGDLSVYWYQQSLDQGLQFLIQYYNGEERAKGNILERFSAQQFPDLHSELNLSSLELGDSALYFCASSVVGQGGGELFFGEGSRLTVL.

J is TRBJ1-1 and V is TRBV12-3 or TRBV12-4, with D maybe TRBD1 (6 bases). CDR3 size: 14 residues. With 6 bases removed from V and 3 bases from J, the gap between germline ends came to 14 bases. CDR3 region: CASSLGGEDTEAFF. The CDR3 nucleotides read TGTGCCAGCAGCCTGGGGGGCGAGGACACTGAAGCTTTCTTT.